These 12 T cell receptor beta chains were all obtained from the same sample, sequenced in a study of shared clonotypes between healthy human individuals. TCRdb's table, derived via immunoSEQ multiplex PCR, lists solely in-frame clones and lacks some. The sample holds about 2 million clones; roughly 95% are singletons and the top ten take less than 1.5%. CD45RO negativity and positive selection for CCR7 defined naive CD8 cells, a population that excluded terminally differentiated effector memory CD45RA+ cells. Material for sequencing was naive CD8+ T cells sorted from blood. The receptors stem from a man between 18 and 29 years old in good health.

The genes are TRBV4-2 and TRBJ2-5; 10 bases fit TRBD2. V gave up 4 bases and J gave up 2 bases; unmatched junction bases: 10. Germline CDR1 and CDR2: LGHNA and YNFKEQ. The CDR3 covers 17 residues. The CDR3 nucleotides are TGTGCCAGCAGCCCCCCCCGGGGAGCGGGAGGGCAAGAGACCCAGTACTTC. Translating it yields CASSPPRGAGGQETQYF.

The chain links TRBV29-1 to TRBJ2-1, with D tentatively TRBD1 (5 bases). Trimming took 1 base from V and 0 from J, leaving 16 bases between them. This CDR3 comprises 17 residues. Germline V gives CDR1 SQVTM, CDR2 ANQGSEA. Written as DNA, the CDR3 is TGCAGCGTTGAAGGGACACTCATACCCAACTCCTACAATGAGCAGTTCTTC. Protein sequence: CSVEGTLIPNSYNEQFF.

In this sample, this clone turned up once. This rearrangement joins TRBV28 to TRBJ1-2; perhaps TRBD1 as D (5 bases). Germline CDR1 is MDHEN and CDR2 is SYDVKM. V lost 3 bases to trimming and J lost 7 bases, with 15 bases between them. The CDR3 length is 14 residues. The CDR3 sequence is CASSFRGAGFGYTF. The CDR3 bases are TGTGCCAGCAGTTTCCGGGGCGCGGGTTTTGGCTACACCTTC.

The rearrangement uses TRBV13 and TRBJ2-7; the D is unclear. CDR1 PRHDT and CDR2 FYEKMQ come from the germline V gene (reference sequence). With 3 bases removed from V and 5 bases from J, the gap between germline ends came to 8 bases. The CDR3 consists of 12 residues. The CDR3 DNA sequence: TGTGCCAGCAGCTTTTACGGAAACGAGCAGTACTTC. As protein: CASSFYGNEQYF.

As for this clone: This same CDR3 is encoded by further DNA sequences in the sample. V gene TRBV9 combines with J gene TRBJ2-7, with 10 bases fitting TRBD2. This CDR3 spans 14 amino acids. The ends lost 4 bases at V and 3 bases at J; junction bases unmatched: 4. CDR1 and CDR2 from the germline V gene are SGDLS and YYNGEE. DNA of the CDR3: TGTGCCAGCAGCCCACGGACTAGCGGCTACGAGCAGTACTTC. This translates into CASSPRTSGYEQYF.

Concerning this clone: This specimen includes other DNA sequences encoding the same CDR3. This chain links TRBV2 with TRBJ1-1; D gene uncertain. Germline V gene lookup returns CDR1 SNHLY and CDR2 FYNNEI. V lost 3 bases, J lost 1 base, and 3 bases lay in between. This CDR3 spans 12 amino acids. The CDR3 DNA sequence: TGTGCCAGCAGTGAGTGGAACACTGAAGCTTTCTTT. Translating it yields CASSEWNTEAFF.

In regard to this clone: The same CDR3 arises from other DNA sequences in this sample as well. The chain recombines TRBV29-1 with TRBJ1-2, with D tentatively TRBD1 (6 bases). This CDR3 is 12 amino acids long. V lost 4 bases to trimming and J lost 4 bases, with 10 bases between them. Germline V gene lookup returns CDR1 SQVTM and CDR2 ANQGSEA. The CDR3 spells CSVVGGGYGYTF. In DNA form, the CDR3 reads TGCAGCGTTGTAGGGGGAGGCTATGGCTACACCTTC.

The rearrangement links TRBV6-5 to TRBJ2-5; possibly TRBD2 for D (5 bases). The ends were cut back, 1 base at V and 4 bases at J, with 10 bases in the middle. This CDR3 region has 14 residues. Germline V gene data show CDR1 as MNHEY and CDR2 as SVGAGI. The DNA for the CDR3 is TGTGCCAGCAGTTACTTCCTAGCCCCAGAGACCCAGTACTTC. Protein: CASSYFLAPETQYF.

V and J are TRBV4-1 and TRBJ2-2, with D tentatively TRBD2 (6 bases). The CDR3 covers 13 residues. Germline V gene lookup returns CDR1 MGHRA and CDR2 YSYEKL. The V end was cut by 11 bases, the J end by 1 base, with 11 bases between. The DNA for the CDR3 is TGCGCCTCGGGGGATTGGAACACCGGGGAGCTGTTTTTT. It yields the protein CASGDWNTGELFF.

V usage is TRBV13 and J usage is TRBJ2-7; tentative D call: TRBD1 (6 bases). The CDR3 is made up of 14 amino acids. V was trimmed by 0 bases and J by 5 bases, leaving 11 bases between them. The germline V gene encodes CDR1 PRHDT and CDR2 FYEKMQ (reference sequence). CDR3 coding DNA: TGTGCCAGCAGCTTAGGAATACAGGGCGACGAGCAGTACTTC. It codes for CASSLGIQGDEQYF.

The table lists this clone with a count of one. This chain uses TRBV18 with TRBJ1-5; the D is unclear. The germline CDR1 and CDR2 sequences are KGHSH and LQKENI. There are 14 residues in the CDR3. The V end was cut by 3 bases, the J end by 9 bases, with 15 bases between. CDR3 nucleotides: TGTGCCAGCTCACCGTTCAAGACGGTAGGGCCCCAGCATTTT. As protein: CASSPFKTVGPQHF.

About this clone: This sample includes further DNA sequences coding for the same CDR3. The rearrangement joins TRBV6-6 to TRBJ2-3; perhaps TRBD1 as D (6 bases). The V end was cut by 0 bases, the J end by 1 base, with 11 bases between. Germline loops: CDR1 MNHNY, CDR2 SVGAGI (reference sequence). There are 16 residues in the CDR3. The chain's CDR3 is CASSYSMPGGTDTQYF. The CDR3 DNA reads as TGTGCCAGCAGTTACTCGATGCCAGGGGGCACAGATACGCAGTATTTT.